This entry lists 3 T cell receptor beta chains sequenced from one sample in a study of T cells expressing NK-cell markers. After re-calling the 5' RACE reads, TCRdb lists one entry per CDR3 protein, DNA absent. In all, the sample yields some 450,000 distinct CDR3 sequences. Sequenced: blood T cells: a sorted CD56 or NKG2C T cell subset, CD4+ or CD8+ T cells, or bulk PBMC T cells (not recorded which). These receptors came from a woman aged 18 to 69 in good health.

The chain employs TRBV27 and TRBJ2-4. The CDR3 length is 16 residues. Germline loops: CDR1 MNHEY, CDR2 SMNVEV (reference sequence). CDR3 residues: CASSFGRLLAKNIQYF.

V gene TRBV12-3 or TRBV12-4 combines with J gene TRBJ1-1; TCRdb returns TRBD1, unconfirmable since there is no DNA. The CDR3 is made up of 15 amino acids. The CDR3 sequence: CASSLGTGAYTEAFF.

The V gene is TRBV5-1, the J gene TRBJ2-7; TCRdb returns TRBD1, unconfirmable since there is no DNA. This CDR3 spans 14 amino acids. The germline CDR1 and CDR2 sequences are SGHRS and YFSETQ. Here the CDR3 reads CASSLGQPSDEQYF.